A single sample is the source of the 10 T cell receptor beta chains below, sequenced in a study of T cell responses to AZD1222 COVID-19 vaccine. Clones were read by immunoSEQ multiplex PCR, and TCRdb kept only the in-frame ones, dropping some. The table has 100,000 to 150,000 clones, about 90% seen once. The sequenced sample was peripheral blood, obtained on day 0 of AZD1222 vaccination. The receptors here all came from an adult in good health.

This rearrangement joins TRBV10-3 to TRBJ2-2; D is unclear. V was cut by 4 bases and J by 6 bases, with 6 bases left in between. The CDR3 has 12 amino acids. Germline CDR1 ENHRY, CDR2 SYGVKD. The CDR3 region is CAISVRPGELFF. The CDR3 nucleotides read TGTGCCATCAGTGTCCGACCCGGGGAGCTGTTTTTT.

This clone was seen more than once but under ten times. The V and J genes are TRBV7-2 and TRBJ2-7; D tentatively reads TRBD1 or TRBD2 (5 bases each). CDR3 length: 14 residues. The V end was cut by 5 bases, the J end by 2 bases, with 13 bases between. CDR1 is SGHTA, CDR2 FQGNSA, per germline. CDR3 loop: CASSRDGPAYEQYF. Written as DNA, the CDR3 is TGTGCCAGCAGCCGGGACGGACCGGCCTACGAGCAGTACTTC. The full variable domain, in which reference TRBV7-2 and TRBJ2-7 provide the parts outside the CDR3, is GAGVSQSPSNKVTEKGKDVELRCDPISGHTALYWYRQSLGQGLEFLIYFQGNSAPDKSGLPSDRFSAERTGGSVSTLTIQRTQQEDSAVYLCASSRDGPAYEQYFGPGTRLTVT.

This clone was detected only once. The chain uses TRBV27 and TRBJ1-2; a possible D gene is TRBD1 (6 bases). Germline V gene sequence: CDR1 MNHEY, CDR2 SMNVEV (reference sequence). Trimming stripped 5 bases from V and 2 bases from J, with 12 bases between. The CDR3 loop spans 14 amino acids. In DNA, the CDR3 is TGTGCCAGCAGTGGTACAGGGTTCAACTATGGCTACACCTTC. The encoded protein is CASSGTGFNYGYTF.

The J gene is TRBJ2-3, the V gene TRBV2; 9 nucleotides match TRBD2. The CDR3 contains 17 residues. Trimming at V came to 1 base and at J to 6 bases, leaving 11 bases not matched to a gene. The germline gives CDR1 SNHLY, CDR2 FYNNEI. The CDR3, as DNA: TGTGCCAGCAGTGAAGTCACTAGCGGGTGGACTAGGGATACGCAGTATTTT. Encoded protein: CASSEVTSGWTRDTQYF.

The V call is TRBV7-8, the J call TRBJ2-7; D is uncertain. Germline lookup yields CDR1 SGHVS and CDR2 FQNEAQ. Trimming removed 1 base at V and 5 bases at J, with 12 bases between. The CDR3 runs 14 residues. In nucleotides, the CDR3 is TGTGCCAGCAGCTTAGTTTCAGTAGAAGACGAGCAGTACTTC. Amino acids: CASSLVSVEDEQYF.

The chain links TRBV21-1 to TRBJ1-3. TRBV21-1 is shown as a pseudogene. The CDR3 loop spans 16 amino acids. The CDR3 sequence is CASIRGMGRGGNTIYF. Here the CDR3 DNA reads TGTGCCAGCATCCGTGGGATGGGGAGAGGAGGAAACACCATATATTTT.

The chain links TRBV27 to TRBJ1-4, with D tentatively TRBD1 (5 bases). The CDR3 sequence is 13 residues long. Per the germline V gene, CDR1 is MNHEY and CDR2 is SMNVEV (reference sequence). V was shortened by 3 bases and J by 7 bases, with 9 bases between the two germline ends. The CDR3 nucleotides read TGTGCCAGCAGTTTGTACGGGGGTGAAAAACTGTTTTTT. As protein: CASSLYGGEKLFF.

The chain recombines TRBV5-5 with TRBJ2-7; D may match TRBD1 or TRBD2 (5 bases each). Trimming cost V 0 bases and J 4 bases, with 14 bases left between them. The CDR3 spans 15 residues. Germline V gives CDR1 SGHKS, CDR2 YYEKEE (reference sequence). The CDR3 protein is CASSLVVGADYEQYF. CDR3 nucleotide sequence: TGTGCCAGCAGCTTGGTGGTCGGGGCGGATTACGAGCAGTACTTC.

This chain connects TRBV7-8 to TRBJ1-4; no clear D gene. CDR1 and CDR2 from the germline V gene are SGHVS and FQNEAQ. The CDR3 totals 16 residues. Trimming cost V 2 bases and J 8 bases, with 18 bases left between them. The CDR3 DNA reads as TGTGCCAGCAGCTTAACCCCCCAACATAGCGTGGAAAAACTGTTTTTT. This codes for CASSLTPQHSVEKLFF.

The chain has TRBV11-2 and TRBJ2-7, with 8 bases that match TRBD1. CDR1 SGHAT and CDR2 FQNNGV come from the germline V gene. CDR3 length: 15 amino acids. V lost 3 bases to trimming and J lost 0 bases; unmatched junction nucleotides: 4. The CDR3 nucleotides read TGTGCCAGCAGCTTTGGGACAGGAAACTCCTACGAGCAGTACTTC. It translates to CASSFGTGNSYEQYF.